This T cell receptor beta chain was obtained from a study of monozygotic twins with inflammatory bowel disease. RNA in its total form was extracted from whole blood, and T cells were not sorted. Using the 5' RACE reads, TCRdb records one entry per CDR3 protein without DNA. Its listing shows around 190,000 distinct CDR3 sequences. CDR3 length: 14 amino acids. CDR1 is SEHNR and CDR2 is FQNEAQ in the germline V gene (reference sequence). This chain links TRBV7-9 with TRBJ2-7; the D call of TRBD2 rests on TCRdb alone, since no DNA is present to check it. Sequenced input: blood. This clonotype was obtained from a human donor with ulcerative colitis or Crohn's disease, or a healthy co-twin of an affected twin (not recorded which). CDR3 loop: CASSERGASYEQYF.